The clone carrying this T cell receptor beta chain showed up just a few times. The CDR3 regions of TCR beta were amplified from RNA transcripts. HTBI primers were used for first-round RT-PCR of the TCR CDR3. TCRdb independently ran MiXCR on the multiplex PCR reads; one entry per CDR3 protein. The sample includes hundreds of thousands of distinct CDR3 sequences, roughly a sixth seen only once; the top ten take over 15%. Germline values: CDR1 WSHSY, CDR2 SAAADI. The CDR3 is made up of 14 amino acids. Trimming took off 2 bases at V and 4 bases at J, with 6 bases between the two ends. The entry originates in a study of T cells in Graves' hyperthyroidism and ophthalmopathy. At first hyperthyroidism diagnosis, before any ophthalmopathy symptoms, the blood sample was collected. The authors took PBMCs from over 8.5 ml fresh peripheral blood.

The gene calls are TRBV10-2 and TRBJ1-6, with D uncertain. Sequences were obtained from blood. This TCR came from a woman aged 50 to 60 with Graves' hyperthyroidism that later progressed to Graves' ophthalmopathy. CDR3 protein: CASSEVGYNSPLHF. The CDR3 DNA reads TGCGCCAGCAGTGAGGTCGGTTATAATTCACCCCTCCACTTT.